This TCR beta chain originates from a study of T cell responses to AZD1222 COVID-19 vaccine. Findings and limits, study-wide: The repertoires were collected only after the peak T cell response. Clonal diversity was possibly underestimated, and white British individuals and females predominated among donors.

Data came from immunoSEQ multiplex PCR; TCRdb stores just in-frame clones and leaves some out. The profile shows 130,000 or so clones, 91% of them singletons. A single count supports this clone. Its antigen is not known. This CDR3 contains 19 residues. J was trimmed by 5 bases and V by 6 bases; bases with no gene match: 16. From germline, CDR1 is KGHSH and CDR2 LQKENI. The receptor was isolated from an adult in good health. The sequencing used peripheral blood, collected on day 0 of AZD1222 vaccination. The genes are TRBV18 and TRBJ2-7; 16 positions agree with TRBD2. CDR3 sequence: CASSRIPGTSGRAVHEQYF. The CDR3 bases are TGTGCCAGCTCCAGAATACCAGGGACTAGCGGGAGGGCAGTCCACGAGCAGTACTTC.